This entry describes one TCR beta chain. This specimen belongs to a study of blood T cell repertoires in COVID-19. Study context: The United States, Italy and Spain supplied acute and convalescent COVID-19 samples. T cells, B-cell-depleted T cells, or PBMCs provided the cDNA or gDNA that served as material.

Under the authors' procedure: Reference gene primer amplification in the assay estimated nucleated cell counts. TCRdb's copy holds only in-frame clones and misses some; the assay was immunoSEQ multiplex PCR. The D gene and trimming were derived from the DNA, and the V and J assignments and clone size from that table. The data hold about 70,000 clones, with 70% to 90% observed a single time. Trimming removed 2 bases at V and 3 bases at J, with 9 bases between. This CDR3 contains 14 residues. Germline loops: CDR1 MNHEY, CDR2 SVGEGT. V usage is TRBV6-2 or TRBV6-3 and J usage is TRBJ2-3; perhaps TRBD1 as D (5 bases). This receptor was identified in an elderly woman with active or convalescent COVID-19. Sequencing used peripheral blood. The CDR3 nucleotides are TGTGCCAGCAGTTACCCAGGGCGGACAGATACGCAGTATTTT. Translation gives CASSYPGRTDTQYF.